One and the same sample provided the 28 T cell receptor beta chains below, sequenced in a study of T cell responses to AZD1222 COVID-19 vaccine. The protocol was immunoSEQ multiplex PCR, while the TCRdb copy is restricted to in-frame clones and leaves out a portion. The sample contains 80,000 to 95,000 clones, just under 90% of which appear only once. The sample was peripheral blood, taken on day 0 of MenACWY control vaccination. The receptors were sampled from an adult in good health.

The chain combines TRBV6-7 with TRBJ2-1; 7 bases match TRBD1. TRBV6-7 is sorted into the ORF group, with uncertain function. The CDR3 is made up of 15 amino acids. Trimming removed 10 bases from V and 5 bases from J; junction bases left unmatched: 14. CDR3 sequence (DNA): TGTGCCACCGGACGGCCGGGACAGCGTAACAATGAGCAGTTCTTC. Encoded protein: CATGRPGQRNNEQFF.

The chain carries TRBV18 and TRBJ1-1, with D tentatively TRBD1 (6 bases). V was clipped by 8 bases and J by 1 base, with 11 bases between them. Germline lookup yields CDR1 KGHSH and CDR2 LQKENI. The CDR3 has 13 residues. Written as DNA, the CDR3 is TGTGCCAGCGCACGGACAGAGAACACTGAAGCTTTCTTT. Translating gives CASARTENTEAFF.

The chain is built from TRBV28 and TRBJ2-3; D call uncertain. There are 15 residues in the CDR3. Germline lookup yields CDR1 MDHEN and CDR2 SYDVKM. Trimming shortened V by 2 bases and J by 0 bases, and 9 bases separated the two germline ends. CDR3 in amino acids: CASSLQAPSTDTQYF. DNA for the CDR3: TGTGCCAGCAGTTTACAGGCCCCCAGCACAGATACGCAGTATTTT.

The rearrangement links TRBV6-1 to TRBJ2-7, with D perhaps TRBD2 (7 bases). The CDR3 loop spans 15 amino acids. Germline CDR1 is MNHNS and CDR2 is SASEGT. V lost 3 bases, J lost 4 bases, and 16 bases lay in between. CDR3 region: CASSDTSGGAYEQYF. The CDR3 DNA is TGTGCCAGCAGTGATACCAGTGGGGGGGCTTACGAGCAGTACTTC.

The CDR3 coding sequence is TGTGCCAGCAGCCTTCTAGCGGGGGGGCCAAATGAGCAGTTCTTC. It yields the protein CASSLLAGGPNEQFF. V usage is TRBV2 and J usage is TRBJ2-1; 12 bases are shared with TRBD2. The length of the CDR3 is 15 residues. V lost 6 bases, J lost 7 bases, and 7 bases stayed unmatched. Germline CDR1 SNHLY, CDR2 FYNNEI.

The chain has TRBV6-1 and TRBJ2-3; the match to TRBD2 covers 14 bases. This CDR3 is 18 amino acids long. CDR1 MNHNS and CDR2 SASEGT come from the germline V gene. With 4 bases clipped from V and 2 bases from J, the junction kept 8 bases outside the gene matches. The CDR3 DNA is TGTGCCAGCAGTGCGTTTGGACTAGCGGGGGGACTCACAGATACGCAGTATTTT. Its translation is CASSAFGLAGGLTDTQYF.

The chain joins TRBV5-5 to TRBJ1-1, with a tentative D call TRBD1 (5 bases). From germline, CDR1 is SGHKS and CDR2 YYEKEE (reference sequence). The CDR3 consists of 18 residues. The ends were cut back, 1 base at V and 4 bases at J, with 23 bases in the middle. DNA of the CDR3: TGTGCCAGCAGCTTGAATCCTGCAGGGTCCTCTGGTGCCACTGAAGCTTTCTTT. Amino acid sequence: CASSLNPAGSSGATEAFF.

In this sample, this clone turned up a few times. The chain links TRBV10-1 to TRBJ2-7; D could derive from TRBD1 or TRBD2 (5 bases each). CDR1 WNHNN and CDR2 SYGVQD come from the germline V gene (reference sequence). Between the trimmed V and J ends, which lost 4 bases and 0 bases, there was a span of 7 bases. This CDR3 comprises 13 residues. The CDR3 DNA reads as TGCGCCAGCAGTGGGGGGTCCTCCTACGAGCAGTACTTC. This encodes CASSGGSSYEQYF.

This rearrangement joins TRBV7-9 to TRBJ1-2; D gene uncertain. The CDR3 length is 14 residues. Germline V gene lookup returns CDR1 SEHNR and CDR2 FQNEAQ (reference sequence). V gave up 1 base and J gave up 4 bases, with 10 bases separating them. DNA of the CDR3: TGTGCCAGCAGCTTAGATCCAAGGATCTATGGCTACACCTTC. Protein: CASSLDPRIYGYTF.

The V gene is TRBV21-1, the J gene TRBJ2-6. TRBV21-1 is classified as a pseudogene. The CDR3 covers 22 residues. In DNA, the CDR3 is TGTGCCAGCAGCAAAATATCAACGACGACGCCGGAACTTCTTTCTGGGGCCAACGTCCTGACTTTC. Amino acids: CASSKISTTTPELLSGANVLTF.

This clone has a handful of counts. This chain uses TRBV12-5 with TRBJ2-7; D is uncertain. Per the germline V gene, CDR1 is LGHNT and CDR2 is FRNRAP. V lost 0 bases to trimming and J lost 0 bases, with 9 bases between them. The CDR3 spans 15 residues. The CDR3 loop reads CASGLVVKPSYEQYF. The DNA for the CDR3 is TGTGCTAGTGGTTTGGTAGTCAAGCCCTCCTACGAGCAGTACTTC.

This chain uses TRBV6-1 with TRBJ1-1; D uncertain. The germline V gene has CDR1 MNHNS and CDR2 SASEGT. The V and J ends lost 1 base and 3 bases respectively, with 6 bases between them. CDR3 length: 13 amino acids. CDR3 loop: CASSEGQYTEAFF. The CDR3, as DNA: TGTGCCAGCAGTGAAGGTCAGTACACTGAAGCTTTCTTT.

The chain combines TRBV5-6 with TRBJ1-6; the D gene is possibly TRBD1 (5 bases). The CDR3 consists of 14 residues. Trimming removed 4 bases from V and 6 bases from J, with 11 bases in between. Per the germline V gene, CDR1 is SGHDT and CDR2 is YYEEEE. CDR3 nucleotides: TGTGCCAGCAGCACGGGACTGATTAATTCACCCCTCCACTTT. This encodes CASSTGLINSPLHF.

This clone was seen a few times. The V gene is TRBV19, the J gene TRBJ2-7, with D possibly being TRBD1 (5 bases). Trimming shortened V by 3 bases and J by 4 bases, and 10 bases separated the two germline ends. The CDR3 length is 13 residues. Germline V CDR1 and CDR2: LNHDA, SQIVND (reference sequence). CDR3 nucleotide sequence: TGTGCCAGTAGTATCCGCCAGGGATACGAGCAGTACTTC. Its protein product is CASSIRQGYEQYF. Together with reference TRBV19 and TRBJ2-7, the CDR3 gives the full variable domain: DGGITQSPKYLFRKEGQNVTLSCEQNLNHDAMYWYRQDPGQGLRLIYYSQIVNDFQKGDIAEGYSVSREKKESFPLTVTSAQKNPTAFYLCASSIRQGYEQYFGPGTRLTVT.

The CDR3, as DNA: TGTGCCAGCAGCTTTAGCCTAGCGGGGGGTATGGCTGCAGATACGCAGTATTTT. Encoded protein: CASSFSLAGGMAADTQYF. The rearrangement joins TRBV7-8 to TRBJ2-3; 11 bases align to TRBD2. Germline CDR1 is SGHVS and CDR2 is FQNEAQ. With V trimmed by 3 bases and J by 4 bases, 12 bases remained unmatched. The CDR3 sequence is 18 residues long.

This clone was seen just once. The chain uses TRBV28 and TRBJ1-2; 11 bases align to TRBD1. CDR3 length equals 14 residues. Germline loops: CDR1 MDHEN, CDR2 SYDVKM. V shed 5 bases, J shed 8 bases, and the junction held 7 bases outside the gene matches. The CDR3 here is CASSPWTGGMGYTF. The CDR3 DNA sequence: TGTGCCAGCAGTCCCTGGACAGGGGGCATGGGCTACACCTTC.

The CDR3 nucleotides read TGTGCCAGCAGCCCCGTCCCGGGACAGGGCGTGCAGCAGTACTTC. Amino acids: CASSPVPGQGVQQYF. The genes are TRBV7-7 and TRBJ2-7; 9 bases align to TRBD1. Germline CDR1 is SSHAT and CDR2 is FNYEAQ (reference sequence). V dropped 5 bases and J dropped 8; count of bases not matched to a gene: 13. This CDR3 is 15 amino acids long. Using reference TRBV7-7 and TRBJ2-7 for the parts outside the CDR3, the full variable domain is GAGVSQSPRYKVTKRGQDVTLRCDPISSHATLYWYQQALGQGPEFLTYFNYEAQPDKSGLPSDRFSAERPEGSISTLTIQRTEQRDSAMYRCASSPVPGQGVQQYFGPGTRLTVT.

The rearrangement links TRBV7-8 to TRBJ2-5; D not certain. Germline CDR1 SGHVS, CDR2 FQNEAQ. The CDR3 is 16 residues long. Trimming cost V 5 bases and J 3 bases, with 19 bases left between them. Here the CDR3 DNA reads TGTGCCAGCAGCCAAATTCCCCGGGCCTCAAAAGAGACCCAGTACTTC. Its protein is CASSQIPRASKETQYF.

The chain employs TRBV10-3 and TRBJ1-2; 7 nucleotides align to TRBD1. This CDR3 comprises 13 residues. Per germline, CDR1 ENHRY and CDR2 SYGVKD. V lost 11 bases and J lost 6; bases outside the gene matches: 12. Here the CDR3 DNA reads TGTGCCTCTCAGGGGGGGACACCTAATGGCTACACCTTC. Residues: CASQGGTPNGYTF.

V gene TRBV25-1 combines with J gene TRBJ2-7, with D possibly matching TRBD2 (6 bases). V gave up 4 bases and J gave up 6 bases, with 13 bases separating them. Germline CDR1 and CDR2: MGHDK and SYGVNS. This CDR3 comprises 13 residues. The CDR3: CASSGRGGAEQYF. The CDR3 region has the DNA TGTGCCAGCAGTGGGCGGGGAGGAGCCGAGCAGTACTTC.

The V and J genes are TRBV7-2 and TRBJ2-2; TRBD2 agrees at 8 bases. The length of the CDR3 is 15 residues. The trim removed 6 bases at V and 4 bases at J, leaving 7 bases unmatched. Germline lookup yields CDR1 SGHTA and CDR2 FQGNSA. CDR3 amino acids: CASRVHAGGTGELFF. CDR3 DNA: TGTGCCAGCAGGGTTCATGCGGGGGGCACCGGGGAGCTGTTTTTT.

The V and J genes are TRBV14 and TRBJ2-1; D gene uncertain. V was shortened by 3 bases and J by 4 bases, with 10 bases between the two germline ends. CDR3 length: 14 amino acids. Looked up from germline, CDR1 is SGHDN and CDR2 is FVKESK. The CDR3 coding sequence is TGTGCCAGCAGCCAGGACGGCGGTTACAATGAGCAGTTCTTC. It translates to CASSQDGGYNEQFF.

In this sample, this clone turned up once. The genes are TRBV9 and TRBJ2-7, with TRBD1 as a possible D gene (6 bases). The germline CDR1 and CDR2 sequences are SGDLS and YYNGEE. Trimming cost V 3 bases and J 2 bases, with 18 bases left between them. This CDR3 contains 16 residues. CDR3 DNA sequence: TGTGCCAGCAGCGCCTCACCTGGGGACAACCCCTACGAGCAGTACTTC. Translated: CASSASPGDNPYEQYF.

This chain joins TRBV28 and TRBJ2-1; perhaps D is TRBD1 or TRBD2 (5 bases each). There are 12 residues in the CDR3. V was clipped by 6 bases and J by 10 bases, with 13 bases between them. Germline V CDR1 and CDR2: MDHEN, SYDVKM. Here the CDR3 DNA reads TGTGCCAGCAGGGCGCCGGGACGCGAGCAGTTCTTC. Its protein product is CASRAPGREQFF.

CDR3 region: CASSVEAGNNEQFF. In DNA form, the CDR3 reads TGTGCCAGCAGCGTAGAGGCTGGGAACAATGAGCAGTTCTTC. The J gene is TRBJ2-1, the V gene TRBV9; D not certain. This CDR3 region has 14 residues. V was trimmed by 0 bases and J by 5 bases, leaving 9 bases between them. Per the germline V gene, CDR1 is SGDLS and CDR2 is YYNGEE. Using reference TRBV9 and TRBJ2-1 for the parts outside the CDR3, the full variable domain is DSGVTQTPKHLITATGQRVTLRCSPRSGDLSVYWYQQSLDQGLQFLIQYYNGEERAKGNILERFSAQQFPDLHSELNLSSLELGDSALYFCASSVEAGNNEQFFGPGTRLTVL.

The chain carries TRBV5-5 and TRBJ1-5; TRBD1 matches 7 bases. The CDR3 extends over 14 amino acids. CDR1 SGHKS and CDR2 YYEKEE come from the germline V gene (reference sequence). Trimming removed 4 bases from V and 7 bases from J; junction bases left unmatched: 8. The CDR3 DNA reads TGTGCCAGCAGCCCAACGACAGGGAACCAGCCCCAGCATTTT. This sequence encodes CASSPTTGNQPQHF.

Notes on this clone: This sample includes further DNA sequences coding for the same CDR3. This sequence joins TRBV18 and TRBJ1-2; TRBD1 is a possible D gene (5 bases). CDR1 and CDR2 (germline): KGHSH, LQKENI. CDR3 length: 13 amino acids. Trimming stripped 3 bases from V and 2 bases from J, with 7 bases between. CDR3 coding DNA: TGTGCCAGCTCACCGGACAAGAACTATGGCTACACCTTC. The encoded protein is CASSPDKNYGYTF.

The V and J genes are TRBV6-1 and TRBJ2-7; 12 nucleotides agree with TRBD1. The CDR3 runs 16 residues. Germline CDR1 reads MNHNS; CDR2 reads SASEGT. Losses at the gene ends were 2 bases for V and 4 bases for J; bases not matched to a gene: 6. DNA for the CDR3: TGTGCCAGCAGTGAAAACCCGGGACAGGGGGCGTACGAGCAGTACTTC. Residues: CASSENPGQGAYEQYF.